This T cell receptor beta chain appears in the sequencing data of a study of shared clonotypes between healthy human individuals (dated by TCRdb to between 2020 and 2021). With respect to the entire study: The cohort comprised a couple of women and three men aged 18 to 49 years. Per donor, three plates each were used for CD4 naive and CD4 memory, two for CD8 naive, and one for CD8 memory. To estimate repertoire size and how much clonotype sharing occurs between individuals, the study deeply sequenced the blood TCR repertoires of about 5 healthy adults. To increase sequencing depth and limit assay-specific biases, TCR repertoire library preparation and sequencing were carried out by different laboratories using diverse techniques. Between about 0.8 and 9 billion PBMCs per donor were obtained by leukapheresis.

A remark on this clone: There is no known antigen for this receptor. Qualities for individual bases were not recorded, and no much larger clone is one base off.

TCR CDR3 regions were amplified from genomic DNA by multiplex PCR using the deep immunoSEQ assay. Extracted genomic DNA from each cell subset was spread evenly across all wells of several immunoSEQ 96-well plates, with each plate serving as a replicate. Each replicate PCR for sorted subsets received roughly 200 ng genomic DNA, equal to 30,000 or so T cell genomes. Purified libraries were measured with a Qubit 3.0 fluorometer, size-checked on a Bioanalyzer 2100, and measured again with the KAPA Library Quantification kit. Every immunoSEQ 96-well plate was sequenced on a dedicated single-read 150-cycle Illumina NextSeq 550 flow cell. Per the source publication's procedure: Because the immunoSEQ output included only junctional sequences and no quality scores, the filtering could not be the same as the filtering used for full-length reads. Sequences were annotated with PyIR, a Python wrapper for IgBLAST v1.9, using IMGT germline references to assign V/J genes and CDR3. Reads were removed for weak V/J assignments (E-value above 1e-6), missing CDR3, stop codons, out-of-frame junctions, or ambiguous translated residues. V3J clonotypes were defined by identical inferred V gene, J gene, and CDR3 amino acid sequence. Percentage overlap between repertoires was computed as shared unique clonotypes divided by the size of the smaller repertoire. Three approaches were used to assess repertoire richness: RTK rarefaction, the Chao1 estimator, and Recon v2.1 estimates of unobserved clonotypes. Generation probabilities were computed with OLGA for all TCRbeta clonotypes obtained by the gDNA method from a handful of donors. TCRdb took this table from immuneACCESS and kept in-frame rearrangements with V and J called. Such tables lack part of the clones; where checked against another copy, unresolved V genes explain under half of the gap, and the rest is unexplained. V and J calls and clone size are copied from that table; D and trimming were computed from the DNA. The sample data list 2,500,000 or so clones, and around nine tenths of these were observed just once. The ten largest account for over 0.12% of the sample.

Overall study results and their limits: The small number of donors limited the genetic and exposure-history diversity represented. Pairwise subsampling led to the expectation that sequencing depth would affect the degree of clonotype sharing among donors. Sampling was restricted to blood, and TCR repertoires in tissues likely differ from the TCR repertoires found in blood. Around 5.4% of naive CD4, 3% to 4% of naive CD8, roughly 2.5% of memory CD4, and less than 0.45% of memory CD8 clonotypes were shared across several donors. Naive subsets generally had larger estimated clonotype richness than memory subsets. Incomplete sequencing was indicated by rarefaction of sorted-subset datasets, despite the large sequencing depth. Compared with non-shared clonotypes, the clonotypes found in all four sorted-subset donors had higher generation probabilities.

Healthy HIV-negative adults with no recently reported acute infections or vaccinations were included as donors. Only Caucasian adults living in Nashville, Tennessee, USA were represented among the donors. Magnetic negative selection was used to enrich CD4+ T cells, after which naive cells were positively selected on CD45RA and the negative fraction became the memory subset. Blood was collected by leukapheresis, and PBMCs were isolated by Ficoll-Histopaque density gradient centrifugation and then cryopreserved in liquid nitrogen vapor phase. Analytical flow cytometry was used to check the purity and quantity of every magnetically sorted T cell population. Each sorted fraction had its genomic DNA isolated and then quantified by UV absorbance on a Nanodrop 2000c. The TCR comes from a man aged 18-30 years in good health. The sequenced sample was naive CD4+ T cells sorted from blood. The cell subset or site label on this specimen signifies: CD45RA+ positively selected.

The CDR3 protein sequence reads: CASSLGLGENYGYTF. The nucleotide sequence reads TGTGCCAGCAGCTTGGGCCTAGGAGAGAATTATGGCTACACCTTC. Recombination linked TRBV5-8 to TRBJ1-2; a confident D gene designation cannot be given. The trim is 0 bases for V and 5 bases for J, with a gap of 14 bases between the germline ends. The CDR3 runs 15 amino acids, cysteine and phenylalanine included. Only CDR3 DNA is held: 45 bases, read in frame from base 1. CDR1 and CDR2 (SGHTS, YDEGEE) derive from the germline V gene.